This TCR beta chain was found in a study of blood T cell repertoires in COVID-19 (dated by TCRdb to about 2020). As for the study more broadly: Samples covering the acute and convalescent phases of COVID-19 were provided by collaborators in the United States, Italy and Spain. The samples were drawn from two sources: the first 160 participants of the ongoing ImmuneRACE study, and 1,000 to 1,500 subjects contributed by 6 global collaborators. The sample metadata nearly always contained a de-identified subject ID, COVID-19 status, age in years and sex. The dataset comprised deeply sampled blood TCRbeta repertoires from subjects exposed to, actively infected with, or recovered from COVID-19. HLA class I and class II types, where available, came from metadata supplied by the sample provider rather than from assay-based typing. The material from the prospective study consisted of cDNA or gDNA derived from T cells, B-cell-depleted T cells, or PBMCs. The repertoires were released in a freely available public database meant as a resource for research on the immune response to SARS-CoV-2.

The immunoSEQ Assay, a bias-controlled multiplex PCR, was used to amplify TCRbeta CDR3 regions from genomic DNA. In the paper's pipeline: The number of nucleated cells in each sample was estimated from the amplification of reference gene primers within the assay. Sequence reads were collapsed and filtered to measure the absolute abundance of every unique TCRbeta CDR3 rearrangement. Productive Simpson clonality was computed per sample as the square root of Simpson's diversity index over productive rearrangements. TCRdb carries this immuneACCESS record with in-frame sequences only. Its versions omit some clonotypes, under half of them owing to an unresolved V gene in the studies checked, with the rest unexplained. D and trimming come from the DNA, and the V and J calls and clone size come from that table. The table for this sample lists roughly 200,000 clones; 80% to 90% of them were counted only once. Jointly, the top ten make up around 3% of the sample.

Findings and caveats that apply to the study as a whole: The amount of clinical and demographic metadata varied by source and participant and was provided uncurated.

Turning to this clone: This receptor's antigen is unknown. Within one base of it there is no much larger clone, and no base qualities were kept.

Each collaborating institution followed its own protocols to collect whole blood in K2EDTA tubes. For TCRbeta analysis, collaborators shipped samples in one of three forms: frozen whole blood, isolated PBMCs, or DNA extracted from either of those sample types. The junction shows trimming of 5 bases on V and 4 bases on J, and the gene matches do not reach 4 bases of it. The germline V gene encodes CDR1 SGDLS and CDR2 YYNGEE. The CDR3 goes from the cysteine to the phenylalanine over 15 residues. The entry retains the CDR3 DNA only, 45 bases that are in frame from base 1. This receptor was obtained from a man in his 60s with acute or convalescent COVID-19. The sequence is built from TRBV9 and TRBJ2-1; TRBD2 aligns with 12 central bases. Material for sequencing was peripheral blood. The DNA sequence reads TGTGCCAGCAGTGAAGGGACTAGCGGGTACAATGAGCAGTTCTTC. This yields the protein CASSEGTSGYNEQFF.